This T cell receptor (beta chain) was captured in a study of T cell responses to AZD1222 COVID-19 vaccine. Germline CDR1 SGDLS, CDR2 YYNGEE. This CDR3 is 15 amino acids long. V shed 4 bases, J shed 6 bases, and the junction held 7 bases outside the gene matches. In the case of this clone: Antigen: not known.

General observations from the study: Two doses of AZD1222 preceded a rise in Spike-specific TCR breadth and depth. Repertoires were obtained solely post-peak T cell response.

The table came from immunoSEQ multiplex PCR; TCRdb's copy has only in-frame clones and leaves some out. The sample lists 20,000 to 25,000 clones; around 87% were seen once. This TCR was sampled from an adult who received the AZD1222 COVID-19 vaccine. Here the sequenced sample was peripheral blood, taken 28 days after the second AZD1222 dose. The gene calls are TRBV9 and TRBJ1-6, with 7 bases lining up with TRBD1. This CDR3 reads CASSIRDSVNSPLHF. For the CDR3, the DNA is TGTGCCAGCAGCATCCGGGACAGTGTTAATTCACCCCTCCACTTT.